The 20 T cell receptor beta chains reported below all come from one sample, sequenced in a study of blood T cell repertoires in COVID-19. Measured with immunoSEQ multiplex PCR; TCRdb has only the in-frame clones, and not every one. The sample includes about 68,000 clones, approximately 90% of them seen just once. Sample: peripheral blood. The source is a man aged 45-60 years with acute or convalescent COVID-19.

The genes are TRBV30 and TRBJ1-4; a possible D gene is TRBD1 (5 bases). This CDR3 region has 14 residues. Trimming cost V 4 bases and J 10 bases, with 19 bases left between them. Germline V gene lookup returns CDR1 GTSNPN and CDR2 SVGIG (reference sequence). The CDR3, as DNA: TGTGCCTGGACCGCGGGACGGACTTTGAGAAAACTGTTTTTT. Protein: CAWTAGRTLRKLFF.

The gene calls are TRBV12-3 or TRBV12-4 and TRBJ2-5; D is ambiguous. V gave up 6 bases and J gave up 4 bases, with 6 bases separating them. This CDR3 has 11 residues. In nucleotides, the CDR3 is TGTGCCAGCAGCTCCCTAGAGACCCAGTACTTC. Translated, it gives CASSSLETQYF.

This chain's CDR3 is CASSLLTVVMGTEAFF. DNA of the CDR3: TGTGCCAGCAGTTTATTGACAGTAGTTATGGGCACTGAAGCTTTCTTT. The chain carries TRBV28 and TRBJ1-1; tentative D call: TRBD1 (5 bases). V lost 1 base, J lost 4 bases, and 16 bases lay in between. Germline V lookup: CDR1 MDHEN, CDR2 SYDVKM. The CDR3 covers 16 residues.

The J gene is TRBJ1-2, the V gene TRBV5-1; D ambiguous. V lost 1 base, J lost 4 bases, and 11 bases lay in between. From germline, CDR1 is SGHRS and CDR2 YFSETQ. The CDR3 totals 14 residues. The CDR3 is CASSLSRDSYGYTF. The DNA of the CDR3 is TGCGCCAGCAGCTTGTCTCGCGATTCCTATGGCTACACCTTC.

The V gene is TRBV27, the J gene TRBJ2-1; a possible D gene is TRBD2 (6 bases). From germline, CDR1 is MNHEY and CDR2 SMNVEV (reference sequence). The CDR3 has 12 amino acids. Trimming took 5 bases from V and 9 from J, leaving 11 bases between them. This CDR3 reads CASSRNGGEQFF. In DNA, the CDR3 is TGTGCCAGCAGTAGGAACGGGGGTGAGCAGTTCTTC.

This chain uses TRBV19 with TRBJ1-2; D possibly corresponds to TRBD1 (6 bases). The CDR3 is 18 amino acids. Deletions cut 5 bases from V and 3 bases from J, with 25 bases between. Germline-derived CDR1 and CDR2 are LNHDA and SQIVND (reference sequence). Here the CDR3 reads CASSRTRGGGPVHYGYTF. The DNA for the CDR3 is TGTGCCAGTAGTCGAACTCGTGGGGGCGGACCTGTGCACTATGGCTACACCTTC.

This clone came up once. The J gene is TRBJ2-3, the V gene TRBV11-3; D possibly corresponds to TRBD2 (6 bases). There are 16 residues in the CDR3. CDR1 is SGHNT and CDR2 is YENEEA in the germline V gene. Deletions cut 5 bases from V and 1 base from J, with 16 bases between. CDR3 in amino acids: CASSPSWAGRTDTQYF. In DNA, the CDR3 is TGTGCCAGCAGCCCTTCTTGGGCGGGACGCACAGATACGCAGTATTTT.

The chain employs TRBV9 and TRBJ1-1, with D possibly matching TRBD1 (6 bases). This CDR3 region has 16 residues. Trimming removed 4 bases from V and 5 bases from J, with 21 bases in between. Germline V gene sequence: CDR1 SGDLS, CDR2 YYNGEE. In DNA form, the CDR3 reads TGTGCCAGCAGCACCACCCCGCGGGGGGGCGAGACTGAAGCTTTCTTT. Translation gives CASSTTPRGGETEAFF.

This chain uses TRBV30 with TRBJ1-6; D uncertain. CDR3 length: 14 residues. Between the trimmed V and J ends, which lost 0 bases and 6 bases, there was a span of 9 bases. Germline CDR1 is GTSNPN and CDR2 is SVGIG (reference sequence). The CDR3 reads CAWSVRGLNSPLHF. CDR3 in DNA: TGTGCCTGGAGTGTAAGAGGGCTTAATTCACCCCTCCACTTT. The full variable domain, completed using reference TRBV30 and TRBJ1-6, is SQTIHQWPATLVQPVGSPLSLECTVEGTSNPNLYWYRQAAGRGLQLLFYSVGIGQISSEVPQNLSASRPQDRQFILSSKKLLLSDSGFYLCAWSVRGLNSPLHFGNGTRLTVT.

Written as DNA, the CDR3 is TGTGCCTATAGATCCGGGTCTAATGAAAAACTGTTTTTT. Amino acid sequence: CAYRSGSNEKLFF. The J gene is TRBJ1-4, the V gene TRBV30, with D unclear. Germline CDR1 reads GTSNPN; CDR2 reads SVGIG (reference sequence). V dropped 7 bases and J dropped 3 bases, with 12 bases sitting between them. The CDR3 is 13 residues long. The full variable domain, its missing parts supplied by reference TRBV30 and TRBJ1-4, is SQTIHQWPATLVQPVGSPLSLECTVEGTSNPNLYWYRQAAGRGLQLLFYSVGIGQISSEVPQNLSASRPQDRQFILSSKKLLLSDSGFYLCAYRSGSNEKLFFGSGTQLSVL.

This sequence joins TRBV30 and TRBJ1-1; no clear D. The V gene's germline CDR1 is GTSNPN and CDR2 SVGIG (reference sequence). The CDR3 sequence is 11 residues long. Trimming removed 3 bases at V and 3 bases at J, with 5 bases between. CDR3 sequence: CAWRHYTEAFF. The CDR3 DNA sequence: TGTGCCTGGAGGCACTACACTGAAGCTTTCTTT.

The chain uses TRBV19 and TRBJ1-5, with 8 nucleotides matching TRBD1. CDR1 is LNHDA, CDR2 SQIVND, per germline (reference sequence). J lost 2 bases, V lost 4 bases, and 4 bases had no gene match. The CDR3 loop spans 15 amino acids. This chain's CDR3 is CASSSGQGGNQPQHF. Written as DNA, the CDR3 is TGTGCCAGTAGTAGTGGACAGGGTGGCAATCAGCCCCAGCATTTT.

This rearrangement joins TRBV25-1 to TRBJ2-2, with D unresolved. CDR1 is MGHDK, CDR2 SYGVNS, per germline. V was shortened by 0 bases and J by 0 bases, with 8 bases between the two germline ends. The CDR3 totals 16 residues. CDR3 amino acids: CASSEYKATNTGELFF. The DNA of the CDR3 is TGTGCCAGCAGTGAATATAAAGCGACGAACACCGGGGAGCTGTTTTTT.

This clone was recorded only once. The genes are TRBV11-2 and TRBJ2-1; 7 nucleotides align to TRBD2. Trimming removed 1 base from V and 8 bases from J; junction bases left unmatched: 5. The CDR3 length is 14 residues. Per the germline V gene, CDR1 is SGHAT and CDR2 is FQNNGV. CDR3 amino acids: CASSLGAGVYEQFF. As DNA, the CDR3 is TGTGCCAGCAGCTTAGGGGCGGGAGTCTATGAGCAGTTCTTC.

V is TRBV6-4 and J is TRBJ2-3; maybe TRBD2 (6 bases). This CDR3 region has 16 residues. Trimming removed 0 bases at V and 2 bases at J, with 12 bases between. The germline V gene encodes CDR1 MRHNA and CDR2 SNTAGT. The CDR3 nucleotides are TGTGCCAGCAGTGACTCTAGCGGAAGTTACACAGATACGCAGTATTTT. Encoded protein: CASSDSSGSYTDTQYF.

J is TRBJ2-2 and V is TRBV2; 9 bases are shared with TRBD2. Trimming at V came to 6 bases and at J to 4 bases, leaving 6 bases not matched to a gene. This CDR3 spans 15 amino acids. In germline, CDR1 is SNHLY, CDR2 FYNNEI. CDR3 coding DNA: TGTGCCAGCAGGGACCTAGCGGGGCGCACCGGGGAGCTGTTTTTT. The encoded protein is CASRDLAGRTGELFF.

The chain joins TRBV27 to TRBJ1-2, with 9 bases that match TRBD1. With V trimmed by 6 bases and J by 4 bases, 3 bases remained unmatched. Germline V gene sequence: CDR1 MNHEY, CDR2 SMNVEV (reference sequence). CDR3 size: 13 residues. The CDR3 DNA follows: TGTGCCAGCAGACTGGACAGGGGCTATGGCTACACCTTC. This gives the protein CASRLDRGYGYTF.

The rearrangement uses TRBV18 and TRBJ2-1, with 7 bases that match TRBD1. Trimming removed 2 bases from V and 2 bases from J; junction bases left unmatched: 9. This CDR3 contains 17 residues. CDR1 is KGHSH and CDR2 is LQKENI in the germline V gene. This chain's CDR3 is CASSPYRGKGTYNEQFF. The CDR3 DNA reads TGTGCCAGCTCACCATACAGGGGTAAGGGGACCTACAATGAGCAGTTCTTC. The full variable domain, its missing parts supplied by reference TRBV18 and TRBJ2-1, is NAGVMQNPRHLVRRRGQEARLRCSPMKGHSHVYWYRQLPEEGLKFMVYLQKENIIDESGMPKERFSAEFPKEGPSILRIQQVVRGDSAAYFCASSPYRGKGTYNEQFFGPGTRLTVL.

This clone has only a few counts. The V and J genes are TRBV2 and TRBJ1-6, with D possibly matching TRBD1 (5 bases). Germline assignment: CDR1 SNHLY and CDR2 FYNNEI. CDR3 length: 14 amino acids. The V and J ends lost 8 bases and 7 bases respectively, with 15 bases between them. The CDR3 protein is CASGERGPNSPLHF. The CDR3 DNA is TGTGCCAGCGGGGAGCGGGGACCAAATTCACCCCTCCACTTT.

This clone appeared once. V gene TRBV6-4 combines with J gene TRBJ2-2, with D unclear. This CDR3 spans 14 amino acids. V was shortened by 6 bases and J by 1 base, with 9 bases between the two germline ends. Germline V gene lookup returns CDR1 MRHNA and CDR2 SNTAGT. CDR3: CASRLGQNTGELFF. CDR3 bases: TGTGCCAGCAGATTGGGCCAGAACACCGGGGAGCTGTTTTTT.